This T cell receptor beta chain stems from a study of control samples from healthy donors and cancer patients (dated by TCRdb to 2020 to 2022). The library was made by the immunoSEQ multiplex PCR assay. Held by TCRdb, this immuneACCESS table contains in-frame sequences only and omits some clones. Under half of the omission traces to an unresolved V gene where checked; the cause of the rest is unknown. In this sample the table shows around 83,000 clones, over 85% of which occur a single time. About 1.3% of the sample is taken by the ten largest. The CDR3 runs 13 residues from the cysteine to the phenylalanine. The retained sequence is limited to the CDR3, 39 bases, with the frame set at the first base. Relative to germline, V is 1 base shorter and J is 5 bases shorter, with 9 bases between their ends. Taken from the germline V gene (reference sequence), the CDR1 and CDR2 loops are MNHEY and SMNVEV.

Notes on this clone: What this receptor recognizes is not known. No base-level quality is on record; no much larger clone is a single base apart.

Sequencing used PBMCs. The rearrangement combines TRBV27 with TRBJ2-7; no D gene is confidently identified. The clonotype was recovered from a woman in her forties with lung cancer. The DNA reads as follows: TGTGCCAGCAGTTTATTACCTGGGGACGAGCAGTACTTC. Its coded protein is CASSLLPGDEQYF.